This T cell receptor (beta chain) was documented in a study of cytomegalovirus exposure and HLA in healthy donors. Study conclusions and caveats: DRB1 had the most TCR associations and HLA-C the fewest, a later analysis found, with rates varying by HLA locus. Other equally common chains were less clonally expanded than HLA-associated TCR beta chains, a later analysis showed. Apparent HLA restriction characterized most CMV-associated TCR beta chains in a later analysis.

V was clipped by 6 bases and J by 0 bases, with 9 bases between them. CDR1 is MNHEY and CDR2 is SVGAGI in the germline V gene. The CDR3 extends over 14 amino acids. Primers for the PCR totalled 60 Vbeta and 13 Jbeta. Some clones are missing from TCRdb's copy, which holds only in-frame ones; the method was immunoSEQ multiplex PCR. The table lists roughly 160,000 clones, over 70% of them singletons. Only one count was recorded for this clone. The antigen remains unidentified. The chain couples TRBV6-5 to TRBJ1-3; maybe TRBD1 (5 bases). The specimen was PBMCs. This clonotype was obtained from a woman in her fifties or sixties in good health and CMV-seropositive. DNA for the CDR3: TGTGCCAGCAGGAGCGACAGCTCTGGAAACACCATATATTTT. As protein: CASRSDSSGNTIYF.